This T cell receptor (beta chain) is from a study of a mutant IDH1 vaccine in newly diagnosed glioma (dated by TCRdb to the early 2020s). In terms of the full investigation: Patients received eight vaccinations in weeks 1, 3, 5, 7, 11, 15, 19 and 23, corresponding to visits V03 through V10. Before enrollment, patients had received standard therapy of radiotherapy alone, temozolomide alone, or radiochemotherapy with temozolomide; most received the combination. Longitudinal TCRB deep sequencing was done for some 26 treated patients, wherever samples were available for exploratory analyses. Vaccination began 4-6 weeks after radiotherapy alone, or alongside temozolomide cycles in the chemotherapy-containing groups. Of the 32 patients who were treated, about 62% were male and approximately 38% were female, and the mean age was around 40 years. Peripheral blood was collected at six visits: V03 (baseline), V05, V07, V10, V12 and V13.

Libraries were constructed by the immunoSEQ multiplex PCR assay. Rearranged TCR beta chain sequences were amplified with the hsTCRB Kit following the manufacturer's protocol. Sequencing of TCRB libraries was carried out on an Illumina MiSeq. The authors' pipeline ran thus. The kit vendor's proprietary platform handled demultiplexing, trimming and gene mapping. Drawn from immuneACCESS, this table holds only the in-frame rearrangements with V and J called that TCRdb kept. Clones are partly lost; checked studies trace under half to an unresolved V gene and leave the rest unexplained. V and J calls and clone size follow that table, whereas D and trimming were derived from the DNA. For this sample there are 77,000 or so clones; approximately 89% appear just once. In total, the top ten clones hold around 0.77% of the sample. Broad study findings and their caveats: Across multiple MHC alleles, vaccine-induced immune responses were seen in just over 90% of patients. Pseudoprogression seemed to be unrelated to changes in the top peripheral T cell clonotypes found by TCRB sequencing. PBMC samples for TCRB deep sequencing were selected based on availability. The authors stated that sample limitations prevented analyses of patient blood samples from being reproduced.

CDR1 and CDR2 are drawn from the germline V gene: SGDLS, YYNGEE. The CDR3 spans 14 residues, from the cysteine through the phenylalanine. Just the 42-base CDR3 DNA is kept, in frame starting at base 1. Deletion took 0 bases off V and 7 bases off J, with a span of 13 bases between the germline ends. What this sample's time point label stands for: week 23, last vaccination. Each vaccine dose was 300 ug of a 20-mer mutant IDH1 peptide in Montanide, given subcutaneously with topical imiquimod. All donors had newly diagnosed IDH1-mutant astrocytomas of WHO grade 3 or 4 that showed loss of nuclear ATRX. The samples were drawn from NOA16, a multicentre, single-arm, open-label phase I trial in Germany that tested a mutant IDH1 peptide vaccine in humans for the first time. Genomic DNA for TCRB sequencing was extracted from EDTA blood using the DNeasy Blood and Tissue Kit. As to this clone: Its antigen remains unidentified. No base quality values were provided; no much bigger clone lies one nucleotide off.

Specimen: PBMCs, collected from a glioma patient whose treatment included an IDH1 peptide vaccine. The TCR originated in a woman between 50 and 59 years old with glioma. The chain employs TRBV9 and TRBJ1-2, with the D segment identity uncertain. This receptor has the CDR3 CASSVESIGFGYTF. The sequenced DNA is TGTGCCAGCAGCGTAGAATCTATAGGCTTTGGCTACACCTTC.